This TCR beta chain came from a study of HIV-infected patients and healthy controls. TCRdb re-called the 5' RACE reads with MiXCR, one entry per CDR3 protein. This table has some 67,000 distinct CDR3 sequences, roughly 16% appearing once. The receptor comes from a human donor in good health. The sequencing sample was made of CD4+ T cells from blood.

The CDR3 loop reads CASSLGQGTNEKLFF. DNA of the CDR3: TGTGCCAGCAGCTTAGGACAGGGAACTAATGAAAAACTGTTTTTT. The chain is built from TRBV7-2 and TRBJ1-4; TRBD1 matches 7 bases. After removal of 1 base from V and 1 base from J, the junction contained 0 bases not matched to a gene. The length of the CDR3 is 15 residues. Looked up from germline, CDR1 is SGHTA and CDR2 is FQGNSA.